This T cell receptor beta chain is drawn from a study of T cells of healthy individuals. The CDR3 loop spans 17 amino acids. V was clipped by 1 base and J by 0 bases; unmatched bases: 7. Germline V gives CDR1 SGHVS, CDR2 FQNEAQ. MiXCR, applied by TCRdb to the 5' RACE reads, yields one record per CDR3 protein. The sample gives about 82,000 distinct CDR3 sequences, about 4.8% of which show up once; roughly 7.6% is in the top ten. This clonotype was detected ten times or more. The chain uses TRBV7-8 and TRBJ1-2; TRBD1 aligns across 8 bases. This receptor was taken from a female donor in good health. DNA for the CDR3: TGTGCCAGCAGCTTAGAGTGGGGACAGGAACCTAACTATGGCTACACCTTC. This translates into CASSLEWGQEPNYGYTF.